The rows below give T cell receptor beta chains drawn from one sample of a study of control samples from healthy donors and cancer patients. Measured with immunoSEQ multiplex PCR; TCRdb has only the in-frame clones, and not every one. This sample has tens of thousands of clones, with around 90% found just once. Source material: blood. All receptors come from a man in his forties or fifties in good health. Both conserved end residues are part of each CDR3. D genes are given only for firm matches. For some rows the clone size is stated as once, few or many, or as a class when expanded; others skip it.

clone_size | d_call | j_call | v_call | cdr3_aa | cdr3_nt
NA | NA | TRBJ1-3 | TRBV9 | CASSGPQEISGNTIYF | TGTGCCAGCAGCGGACCTCAGGAGATCTCTGGAAACACCATATATTTT
NA | TRBD1 | TRBJ2-2 | TRBV6-2/TRBV6-3 | CASSSLGQGFTGELFF | TGTGCCAGCAGTTCCCTGGGACAGGGATTCACCGGGGAGCTGTTTTTT
NA | NA | TRBJ1-2 | TRBV3-1/TRBV3-2 | CASSQDLGYTF | TGTGCCAGCAGCCAGGATCTGGGCTACACCTTC
NA | NA | TRBJ1-2 | TRBV18 | CASSPNPGLSRYTF | TGTGCCAGCTCACCAAACCCAGGGCTTTCTCGCTACACCTTC
NA | TRBD2 | TRBJ2-5 | TRBV28 | CASSAGLAGPEETQYF | TGTGCCAGCAGTGCGGGACTAGCGGGGCCTGAAGAGACCCAGTACTTC
NA | TRBD2 | TRBJ2-1 | TRBV15 | CATSRDTASGRIPQFF | TGTGCCACCAGCAGAGATACGGCTAGCGGGAGAATTCCGCAGTTCTTC
NA | NA | TRBJ1-4 | TRBV28 | CASSLDRWATNEKLFF | TGTGCCAGCAGTTTAGATCGGTGGGCAACTAATGAAAAACTGTTTTTT
NA | TRBD1 | TRBJ1-6 | TRBV5-1 | CASSLLGGEDSPLHF | TGCGCCAGCAGCTTATTAGGGGGCGAGGATTCACCCCTCCACTTT
once | TRBD1 | TRBJ1-5 | TRBV5-8 | CASSTRTGGGNQPQHF | TGTGCCAGCAGCACCCGGACAGGGGGCGGCAATCAGCCCCAGCATTTT
NA | NA | TRBJ1-3 | TRBV18 | CASSLGTGLSGNTIYF | TGTGCCAGCTCACTGGGGACGGGACTCTCTGGAAACACCATATATTTT
NA | NA | TRBJ2-3 | TRBV19 | CASSISGVSGTDTQYF | TGTGCCAGTAGTATATCCGGGGTCAGTGGCACAGATACGCAGTATTTT
NA | NA | TRBJ1-3 | TRBV4-3 | CASSQKGGSGNTIYF | TGCGCCAGCAGCCAAAAGGGAGGCTCTGGAAACACCATATATTTT
once | NA | TRBJ2-1 | TRBV20-1 | CSASVGPGAYNEQFF | TGCAGTGCTAGTGTGGGACCCGGGGCGTACAATGAGCAGTTCTTC
NA | TRBD2 | TRBJ2-2 | TRBV6-5 | CASSRGGTNTGELFF | TGTGCCAGCAGTCGGGGGGGGACGAACACCGGGGAGCTGTTTTTT
NA | TRBD2 | TRBJ2-3 | TRBV24-1 | CATSDFTSGRTDTQYF | TGTGCCACCAGTGATTTTACTAGCGGACGCACAGATACGCAGTATTTT
NA | NA | TRBJ2-5 | TRBV9 | CASSVLSGYQETQYF | TGTGCCAGCAGCGTATTATCGGGGTACCAAGAGACCCAGTACTTC
NA | NA | TRBJ2-5 | TRBV7-9 | CASSLAGHQETQYF | TGTGCCAGCAGCTTAGCAGGACACCAAGAGACCCAGTACTTC
NA | NA | TRBJ2-7 | TRBV19 | CASSIIQGRTYEQYF | TGTGCCAGTAGTATTATCCAGGGCCGTACCTACGAGCAGTACTTC
NA | TRBD2 | TRBJ2-3 | TRBV4-3 | CASSQDWLAGGPGTDTQYF | TGCGCCAGCAGCCAAGATTGGCTAGCGGGAGGGCCGGGCACAGATACGCAGTATTTT
NA | NA | TRBJ1-1 | TRBV7-8 | CASSLAWAGGTEAFF | TGTGCCAGCAGCTTAGCTTGGGCGGGGGGCACTGAAGCTTTCTTT
NA | TRBD2 | TRBJ2-3 | TRBV5-6 | CASSSTGTSGARGTDTQYF | TGTGCCAGCAGCTCCACCGGGACTAGCGGGGCCCGCGGCACAGATACGCAGTATTTT
NA | TRBD2 | TRBJ2-1 | TRBV27 | CASSLQGGYNEQFF | TGTGCCAGCAGTTTGCAGGGAGGGTACAATGAGCAGTTCTTC
NA | TRBD1 | TRBJ1-5 | TRBV11-2 | CASKLNRGQVQNQPQHF | TGTGCCAGCAAACTGAACCGGGGACAGGTCCAGAATCAGCCCCAGCATTTT
few | NA | TRBJ2-7 | TRBV4-3 | CASSQDGAYEQYF | TGCGCCAGCAGCCAAGACGGGGCCTACGAGCAGTACTTC
NA | TRBD1 | TRBJ2-7 | TRBV2 | CASREFTGGEQYF | TGTGCCAGCAGGGAATTTACAGGGGGTGAGCAGTACTTC
NA | NA | TRBJ1-2 | TRBV6-2/TRBV6-3 | CASSYQAANYGYTF | TGTGCCAGCAGTTATCAGGCAGCGAACTATGGCTACACCTTC
NA | NA | TRBJ2-1 | TRBV7-3 | CASSPWDGFEEQFF | TGTGCCAGCAGCCCTTGGGACGGTTTCGAGGAGCAGTTCTTC
NA | TRBD1 | TRBJ2-5 | TRBV5-4 | CASSHKQGAQETQYF | TGTGCCAGCAGCCACAAACAGGGGGCCCAAGAGACCCAGTACTTC
NA | NA | TRBJ2-2 | TRBV2 | CASREGLGTGELFF | TGTGCCAGCAGGGAGGGATTAGGCACCGGGGAGCTGTTTTTT